The T cell receptor beta chain described here comes from a study of T cell responses to AZD1222 COVID-19 vaccine. Notes on the study in general: Spike-specific TCR breadth and depth grew following two AZD1222 doses. Clonal diversity may have been underestimated, and the donors were mostly white British, with more females than males.

The CDR3 runs to 17 residues. V was clipped by 4 bases and J by 1 base, with 19 bases between them. Germline-derived CDR1 and CDR2 are LGHNA and YSLEER. In its sample, this clone was seen once. No antigen is known for it. The assay was immunoSEQ multiplex PCR, and TCRdb's table has in-frame clones only and misses some. The table has under 150,000 clones, 84% seen once. The source was peripheral blood, collected 28 days after the second AZD1222 dose. The clonotype was recovered from an adult who received the AZD1222 COVID-19 vaccine. The chain couples TRBV4-3 to TRBJ1-2, with D maybe TRBD1 (5 bases). The CDR3 here is CASSPHRGGIVNYGYTF. Written as DNA, the CDR3 is TGCGCCAGCAGCCCCCACCGGGGCGGAATCGTTAACTATGGCTACACCTTC.